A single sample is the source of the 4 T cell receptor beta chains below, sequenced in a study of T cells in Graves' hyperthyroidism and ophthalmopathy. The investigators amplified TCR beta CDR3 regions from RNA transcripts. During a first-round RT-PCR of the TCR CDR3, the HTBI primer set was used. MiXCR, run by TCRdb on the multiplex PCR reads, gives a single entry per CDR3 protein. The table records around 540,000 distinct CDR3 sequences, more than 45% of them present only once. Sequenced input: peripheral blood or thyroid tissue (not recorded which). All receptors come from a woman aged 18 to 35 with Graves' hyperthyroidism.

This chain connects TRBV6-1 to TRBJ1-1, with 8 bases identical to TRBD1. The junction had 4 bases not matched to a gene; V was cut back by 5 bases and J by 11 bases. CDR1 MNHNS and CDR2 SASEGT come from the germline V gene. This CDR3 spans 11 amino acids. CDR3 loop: CASSRDRRAFF. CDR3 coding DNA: TGTGCCAGCAGTCGGGACAGGCGGGCTTTCTTT.

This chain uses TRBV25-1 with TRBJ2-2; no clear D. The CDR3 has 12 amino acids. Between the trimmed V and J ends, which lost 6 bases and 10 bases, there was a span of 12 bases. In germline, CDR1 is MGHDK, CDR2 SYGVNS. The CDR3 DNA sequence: TGTGCCAGCAGAGGTAATGGCGAGGAGCTGTTTTTT. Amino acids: CASRGNGEELFF.

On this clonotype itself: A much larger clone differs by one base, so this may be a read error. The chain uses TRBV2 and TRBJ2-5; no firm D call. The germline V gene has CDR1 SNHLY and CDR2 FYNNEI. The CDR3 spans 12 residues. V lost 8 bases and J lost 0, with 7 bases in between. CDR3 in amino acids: CASVGDQETQYF. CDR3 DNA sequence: TGTGCCAGCGTTGGGGACCAAGAGACCCAGTACTTC.

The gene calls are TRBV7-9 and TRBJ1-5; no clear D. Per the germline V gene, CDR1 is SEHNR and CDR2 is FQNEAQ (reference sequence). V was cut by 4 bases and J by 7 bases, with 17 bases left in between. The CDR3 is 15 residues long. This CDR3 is CASSYGGVGIQPQHF. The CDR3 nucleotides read TGTGCCAGCAGCTACGGAGGAGTCGGGATACAGCCCCAGCATTTT.